The 28 T cell receptor beta chains in this list originate from one sample, sequenced in a study of T cell responses to AZD1222 COVID-19 vaccine. Produced via immunoSEQ multiplex PCR; TCRdb's table is partial and in-frame only. In the table there are 180,000 or so clones, approximately 90% of which are singletons. The material sequenced was peripheral blood, taken 28 days after the second AZD1222 dose. All receptors come from an adult who received the AZD1222 COVID-19 vaccine.

The chain uses TRBV2 and TRBJ2-3; D is unclear. Deletions cut 0 bases from V and 0 bases from J, with 10 bases between. The germline V gene has CDR1 SNHLY and CDR2 FYNNEI. The CDR3 consists of 16 residues. The CDR3 spells CASSEAGPRSTDTQYF. CDR3 nucleotide sequence: TGTGCCAGCAGTGAAGCCGGACCCCGAAGCACAGATACGCAGTATTTT.

The J gene is TRBJ2-1, the V gene TRBV6-1; possibly TRBD1 or TRBD2 for D (5 bases each). Germline V lookup: CDR1 MNHNS, CDR2 SASEGT. V was cut by 2 bases and J by 2 bases, with 16 bases left in between. This CDR3 region has 17 residues. In DNA, the CDR3 is TGTGCCAGCAGTGAATGGGGCTCCCGGGGCCCCTACAATGAGCAGTTCTTC. It codes for CASSEWGSRGPYNEQFF.

The chain recombines TRBV6-5 with TRBJ1-1; a possible D gene is TRBD1 (5 bases). The CDR3 has 14 amino acids. V shed 8 bases and J shed 12 bases, with 25 bases lying between them. CDR1 is MNHEY and CDR2 is SVGAGI in the germline V gene. The CDR3 bases are TGTGCCAGCTGCACAGGCCCTGGGGGGAGCGACTCTTTCTTT. This encodes CASCTGPGGSDSFF.

The rearrangement joins TRBV4-1 to TRBJ2-5, with TRBD2 identical over 8 bases. CDR3 length: 17 residues. Germline V gene sequence: CDR1 MGHRA, CDR2 YSYEKL. The V segment lost 1 base and the J segment 1 base; nucleotides outside the gene matches: 8. The CDR3 loop is CASSQGGVAGPQETQYF. The CDR3 DNA is TGCGCCAGCAGCCAAGGGGGGGTAGCGGGACCCCAAGAGACCCAGTACTTC.

The genes are TRBV3-1 (or the pseudogene TRBV3-2) and TRBJ2-5, with unresolved D. V was trimmed by 4 bases and J by 5 bases, leaving 23 bases between them. Germline CDR1 LGHDT, CDR2 YNNKEL (reference sequence). CDR3 length: 17 residues. The chain's CDR3 is CASSPVVAVPRGETQYF. Written as DNA, the CDR3 is TGTGCCAGCAGCCCCGTCGTGGCGGTTCCCCGTGGGGAGACCCAGTACTTC.

The chain links TRBV24-1 to TRBJ2-3; no reliable D call. Deletions cut 8 bases from V and 6 bases from J, with 11 bases between. This CDR3 region has 12 residues. Germline V gene lookup returns CDR1 KGHDR and CDR2 SFDVKD. CDR3 DNA: TGTGCCACCAAGGAAGTAGGGGATACGCAGTATTTT. This codes for CATKEVGDTQYF.

This sequence joins TRBV6-2 or TRBV6-3 and TRBJ2-1; 7 bases agree with TRBD2. The V gene end was trimmed by 5 bases and the J gene end by 14 bases; junction bases not matched to a gene: 6. The CDR3 has 11 amino acids. Germline V gene lookup returns CDR1 MNHEY and CDR2 SVGEGT. The CDR3 spells CASSGLDREFF. CDR3 in DNA: TGTGCCAGCAGTGGACTAGATCGGGAGTTCTTC.

The chain uses TRBV5-6 and TRBJ2-5; TRBD1 matches 7 bases. V gave up 4 bases and J gave up 4 bases; unmatched junction bases: 10. The germline CDR1 and CDR2 sequences are SGHDT and YYEEEE. This CDR3 comprises 15 residues. CDR3 region: CASSPGQLRGETQYF. CDR3 coding DNA: TGTGCCAGCAGCCCGGGACAGCTCAGGGGAGAGACCCAGTACTTC.

This chain links TRBV18 with TRBJ1-4; TRBD1 aligns across 7 bases. The V and J ends lost 4 bases and 5 bases, in that order; junction bases with no gene match: 4. The CDR3 runs to 14 residues. CDR1 and CDR2 from the germline V gene are KGHSH and LQKENI. In nucleotides, the CDR3 is TGTGCCAGCTCACTAACACAGGGGAATGAAAAACTGTTTTTT. Translating it yields CASSLTQGNEKLFF.

The chain is built from TRBV5-6 and TRBJ1-5, with 8 bases that match TRBD1. The CDR3 spans 14 residues. Germline CDR1 and CDR2: SGHDT and YYEEEE. The trim removed 4 bases at V and 5 bases at J, leaving 5 bases unmatched. For the CDR3, the DNA is TGTGCCAGCAGCCAACAGGGGGTCCATCAGCCCCAGCATTTT. It is translated as CASSQQGVHQPQHF. Complete variable domain (other parts from reference TRBV5-6 and TRBJ1-5): DAGVTQSPTHLIKTRGQQVTLRCSPKSGHDTVSWYQQALGQGPQFIFQYYEEEERQRGNFPDRFSGHQFPNYSSELNVNALLLGDSALYLCASSQQGVHQPQHFGDGTRLSIL.

The CDR3 DNA follows: TGCGCCAGCAGCCAGGTCTTAGCGGGAAAGGGGTTTGAGACCCAGTACTTC. The encoded protein is CASSQVLAGKGFETQYF. V gene TRBV4-1 combines with J gene TRBJ2-5; 8 nucleotides line up with TRBD2. The CDR3 totals 17 residues. Per the germline V gene, CDR1 is MGHRA and CDR2 is YSYEKL. The ends lost 3 bases at V and 5 bases at J; junction bases unmatched: 14.

V is TRBV5-6 and J is TRBJ2-1; a possible D gene is TRBD1 (5 bases). Germline lookup yields CDR1 SGHDT and CDR2 YYEEEE. The CDR3 is 15 amino acids. V lost 0 bases and J lost 3, with 10 bases in between. CDR3: CASSLGQLLYNEQFF. CDR3 in DNA: TGTGCCAGCAGCTTGGGACAGCTGCTCTACAATGAGCAGTTCTTC.

The chain has TRBV7-2 and TRBJ1-1; D is perhaps TRBD1 (5 bases). Germline CDR1 and CDR2: SGHTA and FQGNSA. V was clipped by 4 bases and J by 0 bases, with 6 bases between them. This CDR3 spans 13 amino acids. The CDR3 region is CASSSGMNTEAFF. CDR3 nucleotides: TGTGCCAGCAGCTCAGGGATGAACACTGAAGCTTTCTTT. Full variable domain (missing parts from reference TRBV7-2 and TRBJ1-1): GAGVSQSPSNKVTEKGKDVELRCDPISGHTALYWYRQSLGQGLEFLIYFQGNSAPDKSGLPSDRFSAERTGGSVSTLTIQRTQQEDSAVYLCASSSGMNTEAFFGQGTRLTVV.

The V gene is TRBV5-4, the J gene TRBJ1-3; D not certain. The CDR3 runs 16 residues. Trimming stripped 0 bases from V and 0 bases from J, with 10 bases between. Germline CDR1 is SGHNT and CDR2 is YYREEE (reference sequence). This CDR3 reads CASSLVGRNSGNTIYF. For the CDR3, the DNA is TGTGCCAGCAGCTTGGTTGGACGAAACTCTGGAAACACCATATATTTT.

The chain recombines TRBV30 with TRBJ1-5; D is undetermined. The CDR3 has 15 amino acids. V shed 0 bases and J shed 1 base, with 10 bases lying between them. Germline lookup yields CDR1 GTSNPN and CDR2 SVGIG (reference sequence). CDR3 amino acids: CAWSVSGLSNQPQHF. CDR3 DNA sequence: TGTGCCTGGAGTGTATCCGGCTTGAGCAATCAGCCCCAGCATTTT.

This chain joins TRBV27 and TRBJ1-1; a weak D match, TRBD1 (6 bases). This CDR3 is 15 amino acids long. CDR1 and CDR2 from the germline V gene are MNHEY and SMNVEV (reference sequence). V lost 6 bases and J 5 bases, leaving 19 bases between the germline ends. The CDR3 region is CASSPSGHPTTEAFF. For the CDR3, the DNA is TGTGCCAGCAGCCCCTCGGGACATCCTACGACTGAAGCTTTCTTT.

The CDR3 reads CASSRGRSIDEQFF. The CDR3 region has the DNA TGTGCCAGCAGTCGCGGGAGGAGTATAGATGAGCAGTTCTTC. The rearrangement links TRBV2 to TRBJ2-1, with 8 nucleotides matching TRBD2. The germline V gene encodes CDR1 SNHLY and CDR2 FYNNEI. The V and J ends lost 5 bases and 8 bases, in that order; junction bases with no gene match: 8. CDR3 length equals 14 residues.

The rearrangement uses TRBV11-3 and TRBJ2-1; perhaps D is TRBD1 or TRBD2 (5 bases each). This CDR3 is built from 16 residues. Between the trimmed V and J ends, which lost 5 bases and 6 bases, there was a span of 20 bases. Germline CDR1 SGHNT, CDR2 YENEEA. CDR3 protein: CASSPWGTGNINEQFF. CDR3 sequence (DNA): TGTGCCAGCAGCCCATGGGGGACGGGAAATATCAATGAGCAGTTCTTC.

CDR3 in DNA: TGTGCCAGCAGCCCAGCACTGGTTCAAGAGACCCAGTACTTC. It specifies CASSPALVQETQYF. The J gene is TRBJ2-5, the V gene TRBV3-1 (or the pseudogene TRBV3-2); D is unresolved. CDR1 and CDR2 (germline): LGHDT, YNNKEL (reference sequence). The CDR3 consists of 14 residues. V was cut by 4 bases and J by 2 bases, with 11 bases left in between.

The rearrangement uses TRBV30 and TRBJ1-3, with D perhaps matching TRBD1 (6 bases). The CDR3 is made up of 16 amino acids. The V gene's germline CDR1 is GTSNPN and CDR2 SVGIG (reference sequence). The ends were cut back, 5 bases at V and 0 bases at J, with 17 bases in the middle. The CDR3 coding sequence is TGTGCCTGGCGAACCTCGGGGGCCTACTCTGGAAACACCATATATTTT. Protein sequence: CAWRTSGAYSGNTIYF.

The chain couples TRBV18 to TRBJ1-1; possibly TRBD1 for D (6 bases). The germline V and J ends were trimmed by 3 bases and 1 base, with 12 bases remaining between them. The CDR3 extends over 15 amino acids. Germline lookup yields CDR1 KGHSH and CDR2 LQKENI. The CDR3 nucleotides are TGTGCCAGCTCACCGCCCGGGGGCGCGAACACTGAAGCTTTCTTT. This gives the protein CASSPPGGANTEAFF.

The CDR3 sequence is CASSRGVNYGYTF. In DNA, the CDR3 is TGTGCCAGCAGCAGAGGGGTTAACTATGGCTACACCTTC. The rearrangement joins TRBV7-8 to TRBJ1-2, with D tentatively TRBD1 (5 bases). V was clipped by 5 bases and J by 1 base, with 8 bases between them. The CDR3 covers 13 residues. The V gene's germline CDR1 is SGHVS and CDR2 FQNEAQ. Full variable domain (remainder filled in from reference TRBV7-8 and TRBJ1-2): GAGVSQSPRYKVAKRGQDVALRCDPISGHVSLFWYQQALGQGPEFLTYFQNEAQLDKSGLPSDRFFAERPEGSVSTLKIQRTQQEDSAVYLCASSRGVNYGYTFGSGTRLTVV.

The rearrangement joins TRBV5-8 to TRBJ1-1; D perhaps matches TRBD1 (6 bases). Germline CDR1 SGHTS, CDR2 YDEGEE. The V gene lost 4 bases and the J gene lost 0 bases, with 13 bases spanning the gap. The CDR3 runs to 15 residues. CDR3 in DNA: TGTGCCAGCAGCCCGCGAGGGGGACTGAACACTGAAGCTTTCTTT. This gives the protein CASSPRGGLNTEAFF.

DNA of the CDR3: TGTGCCAGCAGTCCCCGGACTAGCGGGGGGGCCGGTTCCTACAATGAGCAGTTCTTC. Protein sequence: CASSPRTSGGAGSYNEQFF. V gene TRBV27 combines with J gene TRBJ2-1, with 15 bases aligning to TRBD2. The V and J ends lost 5 bases and 1 base, in that order; junction bases with no gene match: 9. CDR3 length: 19 residues. The germline V gene encodes CDR1 MNHEY and CDR2 SMNVEV (reference sequence).

This clone was found once. The rearrangement joins TRBV5-1 to TRBJ2-7; the D is unclear. Germline assignment: CDR1 SGHRS and CDR2 YFSETQ. The CDR3 totals 12 residues. The germline V and J ends were trimmed by 4 bases and 7 bases, with 12 bases remaining between them. The CDR3 coding sequence is TGCGCCAGCAGCCTTGGCACCTCAGAGCAGTACTTC. Translation: CASSLGTSEQYF. The full variable domain, its missing parts supplied by reference TRBV5-1 and TRBJ2-7, is KAGVTQTPRYLIKTRGQQVTLSCSPISGHRSVSWYQQTPGQGLQFLFEYFSETQRNKGNFPGRFSGRQFSNSRSEMNVSTLELGDSALYLCASSLGTSEQYFGPGTRLTVT.

J is TRBJ2-7 and V is TRBV4-1; D remains ambiguous. Trimming pared 0 bases from V and 2 bases from J, leaving 14 bases between. The V gene's germline CDR1 is MGHRA and CDR2 YSYEKL. This CDR3 is 16 amino acids long. CDR3 DNA: TGCGCCAGCAGCCAAGAGGAAAACAGCCTCACCTACGAGCAGTACTTC. Amino acids: CASSQEENSLTYEQYF.

The J gene is TRBJ1-1, the V gene TRBV7-9, with 9 bases that match TRBD1. Trimming removed 3 bases from V and 7 bases from J; junction bases left unmatched: 6. There are 14 residues in the CDR3. Germline-derived CDR1 and CDR2 are SEHNR and FQNEAQ (reference sequence). The CDR3 nucleotides read TGTGCCAGCAGCTTGGGGACAGGGATAAGTGAAGCTTTCTTT. This codes for CASSLGTGISEAFF.

J is TRBJ1-2 and V is TRBV5-6, with unresolved D. This CDR3 contains 14 residues. The V end was cut by 5 bases, the J end by 4 bases, with 15 bases between. Germline V lookup: CDR1 SGHDT, CDR2 YYEEEE. CDR3 coding DNA: TGTGCCAGCAGATCCCGGGCCAAGGGCTATGGCTACACCTTC. Encoded protein: CASRSRAKGYGYTF.